The rows below give T cell receptor beta chains drawn from one sample of a study of cytomegalovirus exposure and HLA in healthy donors. The assay was immunoSEQ multiplex PCR, and TCRdb's table has in-frame clones only and misses some. The data show 55,000 to 70,000 clones, around 94% seen once. The sample taken for sequencing was PBMCs. All receptors derive from a man younger than 30 in good health and CMV-seronegative. Both conserved end residues are part of each CDR3. The D gene is left open where the match is weak. The size entry is marked missing in some rows and otherwise reads once, few, many or a size class.

TRBJ1-5	once	TRBV6-5	.	CASSYSGGSNQPQHF	TGTGCCAGCAGTTACTCGGGGGGGAGCAATCAGCCCCAGCATTTT
TRBJ2-4	once	TRBV6-5	TRBD2	CASSYLLGGDIQYF	TGTGCCAGCAGTTACCTCCTCGGGGGGGACATTCAGTACTTC
TRBJ1-1	.	TRBV7-2	.	CASIPGTQMNTEAFF	TGTGCCAGCATCCCCGGGACACAAATGAACACTGAAGCTTTCTTT
TRBJ2-2	.	TRBV6-5	TRBD2	CASSYSGLAGAGELFF	TGTGCCAGCAGTTACTCGGGACTAGCGGGAGCCGGGGAGCTGTTTTTT
TRBJ1-5	.	TRBV19	TRBD1	CASSSKTGGQPQHF	TGTGCCAGTAGTTCCAAGACAGGGGGACAGCCCCAGCATTTT
TRBJ2-1	.	TRBV5-1	.	CASSSDRDSYNEQFF	TGCGCCAGCAGCTCCGACAGAGACTCCTACAATGAGCAGTTCTTC
TRBJ2-1	.	TRBV19	TRBD2	CASSIASGSFNEQFF	TGTGCCAGTAGTATAGCTAGCGGGAGTTTCAATGAGCAGTTCTTC
TRBJ1-2	.	TRBV11-2	.	CASSLESLEGGYTF	TGTGCCAGCAGCTTAGAGAGCCTTGAGGGTGGCTACACCTTC
TRBJ2-7	.	TRBV13	TRBD2	CASSLTLAVGGEQYF	TGTGCCAGCAGCTTAACACTAGCGGTCGGGGGCGAGCAGTACTTC
TRBJ2-7	once	TRBV11-2	TRBD2	CASSSIAGESYEQYF	TGTGCCAGCAGCTCAATAGCGGGAGAGTCCTACGAGCAGTACTTC
TRBJ2-1	.	TRBV18	TRBD2	CASSPPSGLFNEQFF	TGTGCCAGCTCCCCCCCTAGCGGCCTCTTTAATGAGCAGTTCTTC
TRBJ1-1	.	TRBV28	TRBD1	CASSFGPGQGNTEAFF	TGTGCCAGCAGTTTCGGGCCCGGACAGGGGAACACTGAAGCTTTCTTT
TRBJ2-6	.	TRBV9	TRBD1	CASSVDTGVGANVLTF	TGTGCCAGCAGCGTAGATACAGGGGTGGGGGCCAACGTCCTGACTTTC
TRBJ2-3	medium-sized	TRBV6-4	TRBD2	CASSRLAGGTDTQYF	TGTGCCAGCAGCAGACTAGCGGGAGGCACAGATACGCAGTATTTT
TRBJ2-3	once	TRBV4-1	.	CASSNFGDTQYF	TGCGCCAGCAGCAATTTCGGAGATACGCAGTATTTT
TRBJ2-1	.	TRBV11-2	TRBD2	CASSPLLAGAVNEQFF	TGTGCCAGCAGCCCCCTACTAGCGGGAGCTGTAAATGAGCAGTTCTTC
TRBJ1-5	.	TRBV19	.	CASSIGQGVAQPQHF	TGTGCCAGTAGTATCGGTCAGGGTGTTGCTCAGCCCCAGCATTTT